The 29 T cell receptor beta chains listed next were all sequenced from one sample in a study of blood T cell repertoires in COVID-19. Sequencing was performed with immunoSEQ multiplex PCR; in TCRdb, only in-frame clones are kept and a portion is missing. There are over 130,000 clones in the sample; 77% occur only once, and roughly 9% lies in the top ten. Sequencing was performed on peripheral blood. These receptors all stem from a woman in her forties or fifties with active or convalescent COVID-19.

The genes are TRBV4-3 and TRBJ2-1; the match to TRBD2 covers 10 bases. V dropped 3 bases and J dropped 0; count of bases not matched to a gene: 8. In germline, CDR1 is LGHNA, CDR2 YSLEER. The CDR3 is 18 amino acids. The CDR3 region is CASSQGIAGGSSYNEQFF. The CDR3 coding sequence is TGCGCCAGCAGCCAGGGTATAGCGGGGGGCAGCTCCTACAATGAGCAGTTCTTC.

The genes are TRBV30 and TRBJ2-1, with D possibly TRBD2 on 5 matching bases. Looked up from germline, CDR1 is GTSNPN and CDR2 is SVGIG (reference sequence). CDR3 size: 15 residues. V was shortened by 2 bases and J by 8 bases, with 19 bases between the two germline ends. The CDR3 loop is CAWSLGAHPGDEQFF. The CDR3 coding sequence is TGTGCCTGGAGTTTGGGAGCTCACCCCGGGGATGAGCAGTTCTTC.

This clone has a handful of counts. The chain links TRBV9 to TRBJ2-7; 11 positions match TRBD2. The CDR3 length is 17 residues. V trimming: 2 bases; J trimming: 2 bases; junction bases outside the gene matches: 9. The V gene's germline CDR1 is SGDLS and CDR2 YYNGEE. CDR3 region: CASSVSGRVESTYEQYF. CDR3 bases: TGTGCCAGCAGCGTTAGCGGGAGGGTAGAATCTACCTACGAGCAGTACTTC. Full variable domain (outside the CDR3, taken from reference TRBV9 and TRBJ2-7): DSGVTQTPKHLITATGQRVTLRCSPRSGDLSVYWYQQSLDQGLQFLIQYYNGEERAKGNILERFSAQQFPDLHSELNLSSLELGDSALYFCASSVSGRVESTYEQYFGPGTRLTVT.

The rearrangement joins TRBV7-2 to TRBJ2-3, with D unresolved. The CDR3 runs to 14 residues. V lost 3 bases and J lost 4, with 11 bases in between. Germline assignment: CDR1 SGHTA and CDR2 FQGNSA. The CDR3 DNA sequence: TGTGCCAGCAGCTTTGAACCCGGTTCAGATACGCAGTATTTT. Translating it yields CASSFEPGSDTQYF.

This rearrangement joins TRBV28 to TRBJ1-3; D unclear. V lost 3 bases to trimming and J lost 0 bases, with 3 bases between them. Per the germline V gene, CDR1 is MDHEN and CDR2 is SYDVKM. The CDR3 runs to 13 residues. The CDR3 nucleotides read TGTGCCAGCAGTTTGTACTCTGGAAACACCATATATTTT. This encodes CASSLYSGNTIYF.

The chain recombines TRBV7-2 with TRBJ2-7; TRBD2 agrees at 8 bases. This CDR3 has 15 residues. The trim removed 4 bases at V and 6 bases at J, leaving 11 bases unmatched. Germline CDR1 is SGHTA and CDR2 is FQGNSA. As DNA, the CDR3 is TGTGCCAGCAGCTCATCTGGAGCGGGAGTAGGCGAGCAGTACTTC. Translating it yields CASSSSGAGVGEQYF.

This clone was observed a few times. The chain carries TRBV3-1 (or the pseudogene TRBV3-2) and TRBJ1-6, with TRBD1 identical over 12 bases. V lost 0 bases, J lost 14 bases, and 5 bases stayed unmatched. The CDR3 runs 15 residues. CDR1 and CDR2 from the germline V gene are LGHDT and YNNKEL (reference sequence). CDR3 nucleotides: TGTGCCAGCAGCCAAGACGGGACAGGGGGCAGGGCCCTCCACTTT. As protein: CASSQDGTGGRALHF.

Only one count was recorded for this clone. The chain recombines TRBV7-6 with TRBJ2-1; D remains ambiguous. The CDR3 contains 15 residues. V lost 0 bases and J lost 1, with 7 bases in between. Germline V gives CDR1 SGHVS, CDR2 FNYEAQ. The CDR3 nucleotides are TGTGCCAGCAGCTTAGCCCCGCTATCCTACAATGAGCAGTTCTTC. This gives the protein CASSLAPLSYNEQFF.

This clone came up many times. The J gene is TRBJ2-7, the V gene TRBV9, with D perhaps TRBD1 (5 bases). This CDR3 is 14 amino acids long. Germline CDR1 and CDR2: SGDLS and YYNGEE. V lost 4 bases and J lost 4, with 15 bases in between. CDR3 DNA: TGTGCCAGCAGCCCCCGGTTCAGGGATTACGAGCAGTACTTC. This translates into CASSPRFRDYEQYF.

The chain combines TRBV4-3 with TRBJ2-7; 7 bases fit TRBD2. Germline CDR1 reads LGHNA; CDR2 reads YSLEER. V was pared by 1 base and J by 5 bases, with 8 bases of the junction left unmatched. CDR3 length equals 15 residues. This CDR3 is CASSQAGRGEDEQYF. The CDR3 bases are TGCGCCAGCAGCCAAGCTGGGAGGGGAGAAGACGAGCAGTACTTC.

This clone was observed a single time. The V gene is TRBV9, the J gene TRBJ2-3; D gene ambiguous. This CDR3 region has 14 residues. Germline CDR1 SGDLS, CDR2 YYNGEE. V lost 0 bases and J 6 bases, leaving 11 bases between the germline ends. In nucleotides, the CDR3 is TGTGCCAGCAGCGTAGGGGCCAGTTGGGATACGCAGTATTTT. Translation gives CASSVGASWDTQYF.

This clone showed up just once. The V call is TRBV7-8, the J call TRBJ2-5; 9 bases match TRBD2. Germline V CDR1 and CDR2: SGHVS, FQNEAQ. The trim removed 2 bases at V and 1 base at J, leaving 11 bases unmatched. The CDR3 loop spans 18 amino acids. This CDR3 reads CASSLIGGGRAPQETQYF. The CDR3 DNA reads TGTGCCAGCAGCTTAATTGGCGGCGGGAGGGCCCCCCAAGAGACCCAGTACTTC.

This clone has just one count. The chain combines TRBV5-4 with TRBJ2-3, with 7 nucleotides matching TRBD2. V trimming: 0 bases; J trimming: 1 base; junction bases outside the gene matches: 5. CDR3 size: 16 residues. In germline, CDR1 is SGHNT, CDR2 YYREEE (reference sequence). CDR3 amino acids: CASSLDRGSGTDTQYF. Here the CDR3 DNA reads TGTGCCAGCAGCTTGGATCGCGGGAGCGGCACAGATACGCAGTATTTT.

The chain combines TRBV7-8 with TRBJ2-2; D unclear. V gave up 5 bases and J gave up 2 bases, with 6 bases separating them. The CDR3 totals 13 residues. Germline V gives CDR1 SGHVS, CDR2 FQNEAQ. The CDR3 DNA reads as TGTGCCAGCAGCCGGCGAAACACCGGGGAGCTGTTTTTT. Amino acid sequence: CASSRRNTGELFF.

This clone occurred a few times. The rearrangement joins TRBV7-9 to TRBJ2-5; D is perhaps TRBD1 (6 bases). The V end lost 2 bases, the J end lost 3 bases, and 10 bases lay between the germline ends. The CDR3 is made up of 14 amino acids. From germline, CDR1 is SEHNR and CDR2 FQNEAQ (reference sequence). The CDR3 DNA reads TGTGCCAGCAGCTTAACAGGGCGGGAAGAGACCCAGTACTTC. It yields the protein CASSLTGREETQYF.

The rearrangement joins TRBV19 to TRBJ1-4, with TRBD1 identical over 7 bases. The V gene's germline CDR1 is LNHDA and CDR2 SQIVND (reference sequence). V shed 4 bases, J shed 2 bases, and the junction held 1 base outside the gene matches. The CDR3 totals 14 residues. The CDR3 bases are TGTGCCAGTAGTAAACAGGGGACTAATGAAAAACTGTTTTTT. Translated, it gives CASSKQGTNEKLFF.

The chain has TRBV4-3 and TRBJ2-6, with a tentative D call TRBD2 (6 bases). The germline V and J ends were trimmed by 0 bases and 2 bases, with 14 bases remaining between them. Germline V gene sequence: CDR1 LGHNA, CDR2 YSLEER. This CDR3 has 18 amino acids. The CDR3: CASSQDGVPSAGANVLTF. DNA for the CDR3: TGCGCCAGCAGCCAAGATGGGGTCCCTAGCGCTGGGGCCAACGTCCTGACTTTC.

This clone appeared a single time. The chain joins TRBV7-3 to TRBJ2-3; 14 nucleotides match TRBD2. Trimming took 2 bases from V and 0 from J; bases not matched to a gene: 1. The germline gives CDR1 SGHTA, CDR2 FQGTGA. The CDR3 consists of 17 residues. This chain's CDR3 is CASSLRLAGGSTDTQYF. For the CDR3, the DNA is TGTGCCAGCAGCTTACGACTAGCGGGGGGGAGCACAGATACGCAGTATTTT.

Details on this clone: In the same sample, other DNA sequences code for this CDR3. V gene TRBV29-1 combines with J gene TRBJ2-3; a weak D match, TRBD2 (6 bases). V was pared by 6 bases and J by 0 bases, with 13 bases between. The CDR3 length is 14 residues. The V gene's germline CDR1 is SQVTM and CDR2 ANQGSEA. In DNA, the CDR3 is TGCAGCGTCGCTAGAGGGACTAGCACAGATACGCAGTATTTT. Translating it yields CSVARGTSTDTQYF.

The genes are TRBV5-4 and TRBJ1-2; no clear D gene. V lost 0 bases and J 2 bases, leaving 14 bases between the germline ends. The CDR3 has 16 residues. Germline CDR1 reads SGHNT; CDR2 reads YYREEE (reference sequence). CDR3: CASSLDPNPENYGYTF. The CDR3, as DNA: TGTGCCAGCAGCTTGGACCCCAACCCCGAGAACTATGGCTACACCTTC.

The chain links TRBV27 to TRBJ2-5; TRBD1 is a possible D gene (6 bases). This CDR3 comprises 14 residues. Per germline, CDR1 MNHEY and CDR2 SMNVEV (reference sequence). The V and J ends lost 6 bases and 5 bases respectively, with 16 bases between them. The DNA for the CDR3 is TGTGCCAGCAGCTACCAGGGGTTTGGGGAGACCCAGTACTTC. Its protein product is CASSYQGFGETQYF.

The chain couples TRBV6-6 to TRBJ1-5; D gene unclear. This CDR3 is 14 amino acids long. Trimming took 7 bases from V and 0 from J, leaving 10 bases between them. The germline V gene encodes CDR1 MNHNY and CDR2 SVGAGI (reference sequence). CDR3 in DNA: TGTGCCAGCACCTACGGGGATAGCAATCAGCCCCAGCATTTT. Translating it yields CASTYGDSNQPQHF.

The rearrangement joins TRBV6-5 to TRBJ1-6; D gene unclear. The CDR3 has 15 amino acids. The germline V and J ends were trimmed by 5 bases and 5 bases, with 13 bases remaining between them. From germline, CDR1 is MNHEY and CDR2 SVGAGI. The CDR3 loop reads CASSPERLNNSPLHF. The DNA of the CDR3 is TGTGCCAGCAGTCCGGAGAGGTTGAATAATTCACCCCTCCACTTT.

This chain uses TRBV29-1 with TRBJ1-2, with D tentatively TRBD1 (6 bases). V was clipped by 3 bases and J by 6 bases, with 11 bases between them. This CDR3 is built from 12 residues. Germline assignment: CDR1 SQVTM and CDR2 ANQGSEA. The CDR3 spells CSVEEAGDGYTF. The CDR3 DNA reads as TGCAGCGTTGAGGAGGCAGGGGATGGCTACACCTTC.

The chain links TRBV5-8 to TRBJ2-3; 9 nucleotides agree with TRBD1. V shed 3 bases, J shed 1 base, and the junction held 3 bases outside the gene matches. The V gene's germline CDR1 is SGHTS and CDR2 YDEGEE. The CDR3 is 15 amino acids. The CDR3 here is CASSYRDRGTDTQYF. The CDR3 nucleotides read TGTGCCAGCAGCTACCGGGACAGGGGCACAGATACGCAGTATTTT.

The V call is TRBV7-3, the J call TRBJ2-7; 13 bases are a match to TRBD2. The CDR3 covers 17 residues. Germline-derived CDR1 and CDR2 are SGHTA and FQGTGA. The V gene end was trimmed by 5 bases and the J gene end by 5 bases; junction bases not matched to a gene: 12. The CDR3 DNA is TGTGCCAGCAGCCCGTACCCACTAGCGGGGGGGCCGGACGAGCAGTACTTC. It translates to CASSPYPLAGGPDEQYF.

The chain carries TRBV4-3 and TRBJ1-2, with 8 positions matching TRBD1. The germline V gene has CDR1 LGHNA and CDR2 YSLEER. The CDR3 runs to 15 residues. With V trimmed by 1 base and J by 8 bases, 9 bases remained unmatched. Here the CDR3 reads CASSQGTTGERGYTF. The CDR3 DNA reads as TGCGCCAGCAGCCAAGGAACGACAGGGGAGAGGGGCTACACCTTC.

The CDR3 nucleotides read TGTGCCAGCAGCTCCGGACAGCCGTACGATGGCTACACCTTC. It codes for CASSSGQPYDGYTF. The J gene is TRBJ1-2, the V gene TRBV7-2; D may be TRBD1 (6 bases). Germline V gene data show CDR1 as SGHTA and CDR2 as FQGNSA. The length of the CDR3 is 14 residues. Trimming removed 4 bases from V and 6 bases from J, with 15 bases in between. Full variable domain (missing parts from reference TRBV7-2 and TRBJ1-2): GAGVSQSPSNKVTEKGKDVELRCDPISGHTALYWYRQSLGQGLEFLIYFQGNSAPDKSGLPSDRFSAERTGGSVSTLTIQRTQQEDSAVYLCASSSGQPYDGYTFGSGTRLTVV.

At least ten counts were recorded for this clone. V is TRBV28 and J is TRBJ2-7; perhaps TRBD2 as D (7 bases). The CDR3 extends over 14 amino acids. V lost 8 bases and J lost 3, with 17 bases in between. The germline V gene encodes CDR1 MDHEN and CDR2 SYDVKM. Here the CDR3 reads CASEGGVSYYEQYF. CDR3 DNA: TGTGCCAGCGAGGGGGGGGTCTCCTACTACGAGCAGTACTTC.